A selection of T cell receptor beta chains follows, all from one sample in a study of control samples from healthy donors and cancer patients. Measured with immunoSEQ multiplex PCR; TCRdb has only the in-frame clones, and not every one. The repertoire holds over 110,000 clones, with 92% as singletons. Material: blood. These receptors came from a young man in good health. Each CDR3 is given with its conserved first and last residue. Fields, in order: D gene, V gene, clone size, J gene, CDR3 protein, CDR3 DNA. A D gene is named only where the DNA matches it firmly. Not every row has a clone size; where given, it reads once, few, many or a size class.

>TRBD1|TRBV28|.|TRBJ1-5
CASSLSVTGSNQPQHF
TGTGCCAGCAGTTTATCGGTGACAGGGAGCAATCAGCCCCAGCATTTT
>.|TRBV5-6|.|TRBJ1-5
CASSLYAGGQPQHF
TGTGCCAGCAGCTTGTATGCCGGAGGCCAGCCCCAGCATTTT
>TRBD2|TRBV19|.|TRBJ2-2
CASSILAGTSGAGELFF
TGTGCCAGTAGTATTCTGGCCGGGACTAGTGGGGCCGGGGAGCTGTTTTTT
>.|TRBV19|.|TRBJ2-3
CASPEVPTGGCTDTQYF
TGTGCCAGCCCCGAGGTCCCCACAGGAGGGTGCACAGATACGCAGTATTTT
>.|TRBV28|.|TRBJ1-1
CASTMTANTEAFF
TGTGCCAGCACCATGACAGCGAACACTGAAGCTTTCTTT
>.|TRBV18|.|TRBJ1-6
CASSPLETKAPLHF
TGTGCCAGCTCACCCCTCGAGACGAAGGCACCCCTCCACTTT
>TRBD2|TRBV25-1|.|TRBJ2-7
CASSVAGAFEQYF
TGTGCCAGCAGTGTCGCGGGAGCGTTCGAGCAGTACTTC
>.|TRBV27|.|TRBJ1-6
CASGYDQYNSPLHF
TGTGCCAGCGGATACGACCAATATAATTCACCCCTCCACTTT
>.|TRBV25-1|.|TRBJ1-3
CASSQRAGSGNTIYF
TGTGCCAGCAGTCAAAGGGCGGGCTCTGGAAACACCATATATTTT
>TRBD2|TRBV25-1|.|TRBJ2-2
CASRLGPGLARNTGELFF
TGTGCCAGCAGACTCGGACCGGGACTAGCGCGGAACACCGGGGAGCTGTTTTTT
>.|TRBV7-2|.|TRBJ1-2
CASSQVAWTNYGYTF
TGTGCCAGCAGCCAAGTGGCCTGGACAAACTATGGCTACACCTTC
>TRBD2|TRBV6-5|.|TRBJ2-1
CASTRLAEGYNEQFF
TGTGCCAGCACGCGACTAGCGGAGGGCTACAATGAGCAGTTCTTC
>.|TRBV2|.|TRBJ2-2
CASSEIGELFF
TGTGCCAGCAGTGAAATAGGGGAGCTGTTTTTT
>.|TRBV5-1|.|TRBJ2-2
CASSLEVFSGELFF
TGCGCCAGCAGCTTGGAAGTTTTCTCCGGGGAGCTGTTTTTT
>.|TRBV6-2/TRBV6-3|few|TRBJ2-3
CASSQEAGYGTDTQYF
TGTGCCAGCAGCCAAGAGGCGGGTTACGGCACAGATACGCAGTATTTT
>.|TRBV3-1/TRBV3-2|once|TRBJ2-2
CASSHSIRELFF
TGTGCCAGCAGCCACAGCATACGGGAGCTGTTTTTT
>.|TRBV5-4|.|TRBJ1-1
CASSLTSETEAFF
TGTGCCAGCAGCTTGACGTCGGAGACTGAAGCTTTCTTT
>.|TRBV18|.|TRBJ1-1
CASSPNPDTEAFF
TGTGCCAGCTCGCCGAACCCGGACACTGAAGCTTTCTTT
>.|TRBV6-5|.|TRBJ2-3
CATMGTDTQYF
TGTGCCACCATGGGGACAGATACGCAGTATTTT
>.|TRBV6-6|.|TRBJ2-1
CASSYGAEQFF
TGTGCCAGCAGTTACGGTGCTGAGCAGTTCTTC
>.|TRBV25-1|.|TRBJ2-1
CASSELGPNNEQFF
TGTGCCAGCAGTGAATTGGGACCCAACAATGAGCAGTTCTTC
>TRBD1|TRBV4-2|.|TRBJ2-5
CASSQPTGKETQYF
TGTGCCAGCAGCCAACCGACAGGGAAAGAGACCCAGTACTTC